Listed below are T cell receptor beta chains from one sample, sequenced in a study. TCRdb redid the calling of the 5' RACE reads with MiXCR, one entry per CDR3 protein. The table records about 41,000 distinct CDR3 sequences, just under 30% of them present only once. Source material: memory CD4+ T cells sorted from a lymph node. The receptors shown here come from a female donor with breast cancer. CDR3s include the opening cysteine and the closing phenylalanine or tryptophan. A D gene is named only where the DNA matches it firmly. Size is omitted from some rows. Given values are once, few, many or a class for expanded clones.

V gene,CDR3 length,J gene,clone size,D gene,CDR3 protein,CDR3 DNA
TRBV9,12,TRBJ2-2,many,NA,CASSVGSGELFF,TGTGCCAGCAGCGTAGGGAGCGGGGAGCTGTTTTTT
TRBV7-9,15,TRBJ1-5,NA,NA,CASSLGGSGRQPQHF,TGTGCCAGCAGCTTAGGGGGTTCCGGGCGGCAGCCCCAGCATTTT
TRBV27,19,TRBJ2-3,NA,NA,CASSRTDFSSVMITDTQYF,TGTGCCAGCAGTCGAACAGATTTTTCTAGCGTTATGATCACAGATACGCAGTATTTT
TRBV7-3,13,TRBJ2-5,many,NA,CASSLTDQETQYF,TGTGCCAGCAGCTTGACAGATCAAGAGACCCAGTACTTC
TRBV12-3/TRBV12-4,13,TRBJ2-1,NA,NA,CASSRELGSEQFF,TGTGCCAGCTCCCGGGAGCTAGGTAGTGAGCAGTTTTTC
TRBV6-1,14,TRBJ1-5,few,TRBD1,CASRDRGGDQPQHF,TGTGCCAGCAGGGACAGGGGAGGGGATCAGCCCCAGCATTTT
TRBV6-5,15,TRBJ2-3,NA,TRBD1,CASSYETGGADTQYF,TGTGCCAGCAGTTACGAAACAGGGGGCGCAGATACGCAGTATTTT
TRBV4-1,13,TRBJ1-6,many,NA,CASSQAGDSPLHF,TGCGCCAGCAGCCAAGCCGGGGATTCACCCCTCCACTTT
TRBV10-3,14,TRBJ1-1,few,TRBD1,CAISGSGGAAEAFF,TGTGCCATCAGTGGATCAGGGGGCGCAGCTGAAGCTTTCTTT
TRBV28,13,TRBJ2-2,NA,NA,CASRPAGTGELFF,TGTGCCAGCCGACCAGCAGGGACCGGGGAGCTGTTTTTT
TRBV7-9,14,TRBJ1-5,NA,NA,CASSSQDSNQPQHF,TGTGCCAGCAGCTCGCAGGATAGCAATCAGCCCCAGCATTTT
TRBV7-6,20,TRBJ2-5,few,NA,CASRLEGGRYYRGTQETQYF,TGTGCCAGCAGACTCGAGGGGGGGCGTTATTATCGGGGGACCCAAGAGACCCAGTACTTC
TRBV5-1,14,TRBJ1-5,NA,NA,CASSPSGGDQPQHF,TGCGCCAGCAGCCCCTCCGGGGGGGATCAGCCCCAGCATTTT
TRBV27,11,TRBJ2-3,NA,NA,CASRVGDTQYF,TGTGCCAGCAGGGTCGGAGATACGCAGTATTTT
TRBV6-1,18,TRBJ2-1,few,NA,CASSEGLRGMGTYNEQFF,TGTGCCAGCAGTGAAGGGTTGAGGGGGATGGGAACCTACAATGAGCAGTTCTTC
TRBV4-1,18,TRBJ2-7,NA,TRBD2,CASSQVVPQRGSSYEQYF,TGCGCCAGCAGCCAAGTGGTTCCCCAGCGGGGGAGCTCCTACGAGCAGTACTTC
TRBV28,15,TRBJ2-3,NA,TRBD1,CASNLQGARTDTQYF,TGTGCCAGCAACTTACAGGGGGCGCGGACAGATACGCAGTATTTT
TRBV4-3,14,TRBJ2-2,few,NA,CASSQDFSAGELFF,TGCGCCAGCAGCCAAGACTTCAGTGCCGGGGAGCTGTTTTTT
TRBV28,15,TRBJ2-7,few,TRBD1,CASSPIRGTGYEQYF,TGTGCCAGCAGTCCTATTAGAGGGACAGGCTACGAGCAGTACTTC
TRBV4-2,14,TRBJ1-2,few,NA,CASSQAGAGYGYTF,TGTGCCAGCAGCCAAGCAGGGGCGGGCTATGGCTACACCTTC
TRBV5-1,14,TRBJ2-3,few,TRBD1,CASSVGTATDTQYF,TGCGCCAGCAGCGTCGGGACAGCCACAGATACGCAGTATTTT
TRBV20-1,12,TRBJ2-5,NA,NA,CSATPQQETQYF,TGCAGTGCAACACCACAGCAAGAGACCCAGTACTTC
TRBV6-2/TRBV6-3,11,TRBJ2-7,few,NA,CASSYDFEQYF,TGTGCCAGCAGTTACGACTTCGAGCAGTACTTC
TRBV25-1,13,TRBJ2-5,NA,NA,CASSEPPVATQYF,TGTGCCAGCAGTGAACCCCCTGTAGCCACCCAGTACTTC
TRBV28,15,TRBJ2-7,medium-sized,TRBD1,CASITGGLQHYEQYF,TGTGCCAGCATTACAGGGGGTCTGCAACACTACGAGCAGTACTTC
TRBV11-2,13,TRBJ2-1,NA,NA,CASSQTALNEQFF,TGTGCCAGCAGCCAGACAGCTCTGAATGAGCAGTTCTTC
TRBV4-1,13,TRBJ2-5,NA,TRBD1,CASSRDSQETQYF,TGCGCCAGCAGCCGGGACAGTCAAGAGACCCAGTACTTC
TRBV5-1,14,TRBJ2-7,few,TRBD1,CASSSQGASEEQYF,TGCGCCAGCAGCTCACAGGGGGCATCGGAAGAGCAGTACTTC
TRBV7-8,15,TRBJ2-2,NA,NA,CASSGRERNTGELFF,TGTGCCAGCAGCGGCCGGGAAAGAAACACCGGGGAGCTGTTTTTT
TRBV27,13,TRBJ2-1,NA,NA,CASMAGNGAEQFF,TGTGCCAGCATGGCCGGGAACGGGGCTGAGCAGTTCTTC
TRBV4-1,16,TRBJ2-1,NA,TRBD1,CASSQAGTGAYNEQFF,TGCGCCAGCAGCCAAGCCGGGACAGGGGCCTACAATGAGCAGTTCTTC
TRBV18,15,TRBJ2-1,NA,NA,CASSPGLVSYNEQFF,TGTGCCAGCTCACCTGGGCTAGTTTCCTACAATGAGCAGTTCTTC
TRBV5-1,16,TRBJ2-2,medium-sized,TRBD1,CASSVVQGAGTGELFF,TGCGCCAGCAGCGTAGTACAGGGGGCAGGCACCGGGGAGCTGTTTTTT
TRBV3-1,14,TRBJ2-7,few,TRBD1,CASSQGTGWYEQYF,TGTGCCAGCAGCCAAGGGACAGGATGGTACGAGCAGTACTTC
TRBV5-1,15,TRBJ2-7,few,TRBD1,CASSARQGAAYEQYF,TGCGCCAGCAGCGCAAGACAGGGGGCAGCCTACGAGCAGTATTTC
TRBV25-1,17,TRBJ2-1,NA,TRBD1,CASSGLGQAFSYNEQFF,TGTGCCAGCAGTGGCCTGGGACAGGCCTTCTCCTACAATGAGCAGTTCTTC
TRBV7-9,13,TRBJ1-1,NA,NA,CASSFTGNTEAFF,TGTGCCAGCAGCTTTACGGGGAACACTGAAGCTTTCTTT
TRBV2,15,TRBJ1-5,NA,TRBD1,CASSDWDRFSQPQHF,TGTGCCAGCAGTGATTGGGACAGGTTCAGTCAGCCCCAGCATTTT
TRBV9,14,TRBJ2-7,NA,NA,CASSVGVEGDEQCF,TGTGCCAGCAGCGTAGGCGTTGAAGGAGACGAGCAGTGCTTC
TRBV7-2,17,TRBJ1-6,once,NA,CASSLRYRATSDSPLHF,TGTGCCAGCAGCTTGAGATACCGGGCCACTTCGGATTCACCCCTCCACTTT
TRBV4-3,20,TRBJ2-6,NA,TRBD1,CASSQFTATGNSDGANVLTF,TGCGCCAGCAGCCAATTCACAGCGACAGGGAACTCAGACGGGGCCAACGTCCTGACTTTC
TRBV7-9,13,TRBJ2-1,NA,NA,CACSGTSYNEQFF,TGTGCCTGTTCGGGGACCTCCTACAATGAGCAGTTCTTC
TRBV27,17,TRBJ2-1,once,NA,CASSLSMPAVGYNEQFF,TGTGCCAGCAGTTTATCGATGCCAGCGGTCGGTTACAATGAGCAGTTCTTC
TRBV2,15,TRBJ2-7,NA,NA,CASSELEGTSNEQYF,TGTGCCAGCAGTGAATTGGAGGGAACGAGTAACGAGCAGTACTTC
TRBV4-2,16,TRBJ2-3,few,TRBD2,CASSHLGLAGGGTQYF,TGTGCCAGCAGCCACCTTGGACTAGCGGGGGGGGGAACGCAGTATTTT
TRBV12-3/TRBV12-4,17,TRBJ1-5,few,NA,CVSSFIGQLHSNQPQHF,TGTGTCAGCAGTTTTATTGGACAGCTACATAGCAATCAGCCCCAGCATTTT
TRBV2,16,TRBJ1-1,NA,NA,CAGTGFPPSSGTEAFF,TGTGCCGGAACAGGTTTTCCGCCTTCATCGGGCACTGAAGCTTTCTTT
TRBV5-1,13,TRBJ2-5,few,NA,CASSLIGRETQYF,TGCGCCAGCAGCTTGATAGGAAGAGAGACCCAGTACTTC
TRBV20-1,13,TRBJ2-3,few,TRBD2,CSARGENTDTQYF,TGCAGTGCCCGGGGGGAGAACACAGATACGCAGTATTTT
TRBV4-1,15,TRBJ2-2,few,NA,CASSQRSLNTGELFF,TGCGCCAGCAGCCAAAGGTCACTGAACACCGGGGAGCTGTTTTTT
TRBV7-8,13,TRBJ2-5,few,NA,CASSLYLQETQYF,TGTGCCAGCAGCTTATACCTACAAGAGACCCAGTACTTC
TRBV27,14,TRBJ1-1,many,NA,CASSLTQLNTEAFF,TGTGCCAGCAGTTTAACCCAGCTGAACACTGAAGCTTTCTTT
TRBV14,13,TRBJ2-2,NA,NA,CASSPRDTGELFF,TGTGCCAGCAGTCCTAGAGACACCGGGGAGCTGTTTTTT
TRBV7-3,15,TRBJ1-1,NA,TRBD1,CASSSQGGMNTEAFF,TGTGCCAGCAGCTCACAGGGGGGGATGAACACTGAAGCTTTCTTT
TRBV7-9,12,TRBJ2-1,NA,NA,CAPVEGVGEQFF,TGTGCCCCCGTAGAGGGAGTCGGTGAGCAGTTCTTC
TRBV24-1,16,TRBJ2-1,NA,TRBD2,CATSDRTSGNYNEQFF,TGTGCCACCAGTGATCGGACTAGCGGAAACTACAATGAGCAGTTCTTC
TRBV10-1,10,TRBJ2-7,many,NA,CARALYEQYF,TGCGCCAGGGCCCTTTACGAGCAGTACTTC
TRBV6-6,14,TRBJ1-2,NA,NA,CASSYPGGQDGYTF,TGTGCCAGCAGTTACCCCGGGGGGCAGGATGGCTACACCTTC
TRBV7-9,12,TRBJ1-2,few,NA,CASSPASYGYTF,TGTGCCAGCAGCCCTGCCTCGTATGGCTACACCTTC
TRBV5-1,15,TRBJ2-1,many,TRBD2,CASSPQAGARNEQFF,TGCGCCAGCAGCCCGCAAGCGGGGGCTCGCAATGAGCAGTTCTTC